A single sample gave rise to the 32 T cell receptor beta chains below, sequenced in a study of vaccination and CD4 T cells after COVID-19. The antigens of these receptors remain unknown. Treatment described: roughly 10-day PBMC culture with coronavirus spike peptide pools or control peptides (ViraFEST assay). Sequencing of cultured CD4+ T cell DNA used the Oncomine TCR Beta short-read assay. TCRdb redid the calling of the PCR reads with MiXCR, one entry per CDR3 protein. This sample has around 14,000 distinct CDR3 sequences, with about 50% found just once. The source material was CD4+ T cells from blood, cultured in vitro. The receptors stem from a human donor who had recovered from COVID-19.

V usage is TRBV6-5 and J usage is TRBJ1-6; TRBD1 matches at 11 bases. The CDR3 is made up of 16 amino acids. Trimming cost V 2 bases and J 10 bases; bases outside gene matches: 7. The germline V gene has CDR1 MNHEY and CDR2 SVGAGI. CDR3 sequence: CASSYDVDRGHSPLHF. For the CDR3, the DNA is TGTGCCAGCAGTTACGATGTGGACAGGGGGCACTCACCCCTCCACTTT.

This clonotype has a single count. The CDR3 sequence: CASSHREGYNSPLHF. The CDR3 DNA sequence: TGTGCCAGCAGCCACAGGGAGGGCTATAATTCACCCCTCCACTTT. The chain is built from TRBV7-8 and TRBJ1-6; TRBD1 might be the D (6 bases). This CDR3 region has 15 residues. Between the trimmed V and J ends, which lost 5 bases and 3 bases, there was a span of 11 bases. Germline CDR1 is SGHVS and CDR2 is FQNEAQ.

The CDR3 loop is CSASPPSGQGATNEKLFF. DNA for the CDR3: TGCAGTGCTAGCCCCCCCTCGGGACAGGGGGCAACTAATGAAAAACTGTTTTTT. This rearrangement joins TRBV20-1 to TRBJ1-4; 11 bases line up with TRBD1. CDR1 is DFQATT, CDR2 SNEGSKA, per germline (reference sequence). The CDR3 extends over 18 amino acids. The trim removed 3 bases at V and 0 bases at J, leaving 9 bases unmatched.

The rearrangement joins TRBV9 to TRBJ2-2, with 8 nucleotides matching TRBD2. The CDR3 loop spans 16 amino acids. The V and J ends lost 6 bases and 4 bases, in that order; junction bases with no gene match: 11. CDR1 is SGDLS and CDR2 is YYNGEE in the germline V gene. The DNA of the CDR3 is TGTGCCAGCACCCCCCGGGGGCTAGCGGGCACCGGGGAGCTGTTTTTT. This encodes CASTPRGLAGTGELFF.

The chain joins TRBV10-3 to TRBJ2-7; D gene ambiguous. The CDR3 runs 13 residues. CDR1 ENHRY and CDR2 SYGVKD come from the germline V gene. Trimming stripped 4 bases from V and 3 bases from J, with 10 bases between. As DNA, the CDR3 is TGTGCCATCAGTGCAGAGCAGCGCTACGAGCAGTACTTC. Its translation: CAISAEQRYEQYF.

This chain connects TRBV28 to TRBJ1-6; 9 bases map to TRBD1. CDR3 size: 17 residues. Germline V gene lookup returns CDR1 MDHEN and CDR2 SYDVKM. V lost 3 bases, J lost 6 bases, and 9 bases stayed unmatched. CDR3 amino acids: CASSFFNRGQGNSPLHF. CDR3 in DNA: TGTGCCAGCAGTTTTTTTAACAGGGGGCAAGGTAATTCACCCCTCCACTTT.

This clonotype was picked up a small number of times. The chain carries TRBV24-1 and TRBJ1-2; no clear D gene. The V gene's germline CDR1 is KGHDR and CDR2 SFDVKD. V lost 9 bases and J lost 2, with 9 bases in between. This CDR3 contains 12 residues. The CDR3 region is CATSGPNYGYTF. The CDR3 nucleotides are TGTGCCACCTCTGGTCCCAACTATGGCTACACCTTC.

The V gene is TRBV2, the J gene TRBJ1-1; 7 nucleotides agree with TRBD1. CDR1 SNHLY and CDR2 FYNNEI come from the germline V gene. This CDR3 is built from 15 residues. With V trimmed by 5 bases and J by 1 base, 7 bases remained unmatched. CDR3 sequence reads: CASSNRQGTNTEAFF. CDR3 DNA: TGTGCCAGCAGTAACCGACAGGGTACGAACACTGAAGCTTTCTTT.

CDR3 nucleotide sequence: TGTGCCAGCAGATCAGCGGAGGCGGGTCCAGATGGCTACACCTTC. Translated: CASRSAEAGPDGYTF. The chain combines TRBV6-1 with TRBJ1-2; D call uncertain. CDR1 is MNHNS and CDR2 is SASEGT in the germline V gene. With 6 bases removed from V and 6 bases from J, the gap between germline ends came to 20 bases. This CDR3 is built from 15 residues.

The rearrangement links TRBV6-1 to TRBJ1-5; D ambiguous. The germline V gene has CDR1 MNHNS and CDR2 SASEGT. This CDR3 contains 15 residues. With 7 bases removed from V and 1 base from J, the gap between germline ends came to 14 bases. The chain's CDR3 is CASNPSKGSNQPQHF. In nucleotides, the CDR3 is TGTGCCAGCAATCCATCGAAGGGAAGCAATCAGCCCCAGCATTTT.

The chain has TRBV6-5 and TRBJ1-2; D uncertain. V lost 0 bases and J 2 bases, leaving 13 bases between the germline ends. This CDR3 region has 16 residues. The germline CDR1 and CDR2 sequences are MNHEY and SVGAGI. The CDR3: CASSYSKATLNYGYTF. The CDR3, as DNA: TGTGCCAGCAGTTACTCGAAAGCGACCCTAAACTATGGCTACACCTTC.

This rearrangement joins TRBV7-2 to TRBJ2-7, with D possibly TRBD1 on 5 matching bases. CDR1 is SGHTA, CDR2 FQGNSA, per germline. The CDR3 has 17 residues. V dropped 0 bases and J dropped 6 bases, with 21 bases sitting between them. The CDR3 protein is CASSLAIQDTRIGEQYF. As DNA, the CDR3 is TGTGCCAGCAGCTTAGCGATACAGGATACCCGTATCGGCGAGCAGTACTTC.

The rearrangement uses TRBV7-2 and TRBJ1-2, with D uncertain. Germline V gene data show CDR1 as SGHTA and CDR2 as FQGNSA. V lost 1 base and J lost 0, with 6 bases in between. There are 14 residues in the CDR3. CDR3: CASSLDSSNYGYTF. In DNA form, the CDR3 reads TGTGCCAGCAGCTTAGACTCTTCTAACTATGGCTACACCTTC.

This clonotype was counted only a few times. The CDR3 coding sequence is TGCAGTGCTAGGTACCAAGAGTTGGGGGCTTTCTTT. It codes for CSARYQELGAFF. The chain combines TRBV20-1 with TRBJ1-1; D is unclear. In germline, CDR1 is DFQATT, CDR2 SNEGSKA (reference sequence). V lost 3 bases and J 11 bases, leaving 16 bases between the germline ends. CDR3 size: 12 residues.

The chain uses TRBV20-1 and TRBJ2-3; D may match TRBD1 or TRBD2 (6 bases each). The CDR3 contains 14 residues. Per the germline V gene, CDR1 is DFQATT and CDR2 is SNEGSKA (reference sequence). Between the trimmed V and J ends, which lost 6 bases and 1 base, there was a span of 14 bases. This CDR3 is CSAVTGAGTDTQYF. The CDR3 nucleotides are TGCAGTGCCGTCACGGGGGCTGGCACAGATACGCAGTATTTT.

Relative to its sample, this clonotype is medium-sized (0.01 to 0.1%). The V gene is TRBV12-3 or TRBV12-4, the J gene TRBJ2-7; maybe TRBD2 (5 bases). This CDR3 comprises 16 residues. Trimming removed 1 base at V and 2 bases at J, with 15 bases between. For the CDR3, the DNA is TGTGCCAGCAGTTTAGAGTCAGGACTGGGCACCTACGAGCAGTACTTC. It encodes CASSLESGLGTYEQYF.

V gene TRBV14 combines with J gene TRBJ2-3; D call uncertain. V dropped 2 bases and J dropped 0 bases, with 12 bases sitting between them. Germline V gene lookup returns CDR1 SGHDN and CDR2 FVKESK. The CDR3 runs to 16 residues. CDR3: CASSQWQRTSTDTQYF. The DNA of the CDR3 is TGTGCCAGCAGCCAATGGCAGCGAACTAGCACAGATACGCAGTATTTT.

The chain combines TRBV18 with TRBJ1-1; D unresolved. Trimming stripped 4 bases from V and 4 bases from J, with 13 bases between. In germline, CDR1 is KGHSH, CDR2 LQKENI. The CDR3 is 14 residues long. In DNA, the CDR3 is TGTGCCAGCTCACTCTCGAGGGAGGGCACTGAAGCTTTCTTT. This gives the protein CASSLSREGTEAFF.

This clonotype was picked up a small number of times. The genes are TRBV24-1 and TRBJ2-5; 9 nucleotides align to TRBD1. After removal of 4 bases from V and 0 bases from J, the junction contained 11 bases not matched to a gene. The germline V gene has CDR1 KGHDR and CDR2 SFDVKD. The CDR3 sequence is 18 residues long. The CDR3 loop reads CATSDPGQGALYQETQYF. CDR3 DNA sequence: TGTGCCACCAGTGACCCGGGACAGGGCGCCCTGTACCAAGAGACCCAGTACTTC.

V and J are TRBV6-1 and TRBJ2-4, with D possibly TRBD1 on 5 matching bases. The CDR3 runs 18 residues. Looked up from germline, CDR1 is MNHNS and CDR2 is SASEGT. The germline V and J ends were trimmed by 6 bases and 0 bases, with 21 bases remaining between them. The CDR3 loop is CASSADRDSSLAKNIQYF. CDR3 in DNA: TGTGCCAGCAGCGCCGACAGAGACTCCTCTCTAGCCAAAAACATTCAGTACTTC.

This clonotype ranks as medium-sized. This chain links TRBV12-3 or TRBV12-4 with TRBJ2-2; TRBD1 is a possible D gene (6 bases). The CDR3 extends over 14 amino acids. Between the trimmed V and J ends, which lost 8 bases and 3 bases, there was a span of 13 bases. The CDR3 sequence: CASCPEGDTGELFF. The CDR3 nucleotides are TGTGCCAGCTGCCCCGAGGGGGACACCGGGGAGCTGTTTTTT.

The CDR3 region has the DNA TGTGCCTGGGGGCCGATGGGACAGTATCTGTCACCCCTCCACTTT. Amino acids: CAWGPMGQYLSPLHF. This chain links TRBV30 with TRBJ1-6; 7 bases agree with TRBD1. V lost 5 bases and J lost 10; bases outside the gene matches: 14. Germline V gene sequence: CDR1 GTSNPN, CDR2 SVGIG (reference sequence). CDR3 size: 15 residues.

CDR3 DNA: TGTGCCAGCAGCCAGGATGACCGGGCACAGTATTTT. Its translation: CASSQDDRAQYF. The chain uses TRBV7-2 and TRBJ2-3; D unclear. Per the germline V gene, CDR1 is SGHTA and CDR2 is FQGNSA. The CDR3 length is 12 residues. V gave up 5 bases and J gave up 12 bases, with 15 bases separating them.

The genes are TRBV11-1 and TRBJ2-6, with D maybe TRBD1 (5 bases). The CDR3 runs 18 residues. Germline loops: CDR1 SGHAT, CDR2 FQDESV (reference sequence). Trimming cost V 8 bases and J 0 bases, with 20 bases left between them. The CDR3 spells CASGPLAGRASGANVLTF. Written as DNA, the CDR3 is TGTGCCAGCGGACCTTTAGCAGGCAGGGCCTCTGGGGCCAACGTCCTGACTTTC.

This chain connects TRBV5-4 to TRBJ2-5; TRBD1 aligns across 7 bases. The CDR3 extends over 13 amino acids. The V gene's germline CDR1 is SGHNT and CDR2 YYREEE (reference sequence). After removal of 5 bases from V and 5 bases from J, the junction contained 6 bases not matched to a gene. CDR3 protein: CASSYGTEETQYF. CDR3 DNA sequence: TGTGCCAGCAGTTACGGGACAGAGGAGACCCAGTACTTC.

The gene calls are TRBV21-1 and TRBJ2-2; the DNA was not compared with TRBD1, the D call given in the table. TRBV21-1 represents a pseudogene. The CDR3 is 14 residues long. CDR3 amino acids: CASSKDRDTGELFF. CDR3 nucleotides: TGTGCCAGCAGCAAAGACAGGGACACCGGGGAGCTGTTTTTT.

The CDR3 DNA is TGTGCCAGCAGTCAGATTAATGAAAAACTGTTTTTT. Amino acids: CASSQINEKLFF. The chain links TRBV12-3 or TRBV12-4 to TRBJ1-4; D uncertain. Trimming cost V 5 bases and J 4 bases, with 5 bases left between them. The CDR3 is made up of 12 amino acids.

A few counts support this clonotype. This rearrangement joins TRBV24-1 to TRBJ2-2; no definite D call. Germline V gene data show CDR1 as KGHDR and CDR2 as SFDVKD. The V and J ends lost 1 base and 4 bases respectively, with 9 bases between them. The CDR3 spans 15 residues. The CDR3: CATSDLGMITGELFF. CDR3 nucleotides: TGTGCCACCAGTGATTTAGGCATGATCACCGGGGAGCTGTTTTTT.

V and J are TRBV5-1 and TRBJ2-1; 9 nucleotides agree with TRBD2. Unmatched junction bases numbered 1, after V lost 1 base and J lost 2 bases. There are 15 residues in the CDR3. Germline CDR1 is SGHRS and CDR2 is YFSETQ. CDR3 sequence (DNA): TGCGCCAGCAGCTTGACTAGCGGGCCCTACAATGAGCAGTTCTTC. This sequence encodes CASSLTSGPYNEQFF.

The CDR3 reads CASSVTGPTGELFF. The DNA for the CDR3 is TGCGCCAGCAGTGTCACAGGTCCCACCGGGGAGCTGTTTTTT. V usage is TRBV10-1 and J usage is TRBJ2-2, with D perhaps TRBD1 (5 bases). V was pared by 4 bases and J by 4 bases, with 10 bases between. There are 14 residues in the CDR3. CDR1 WNHNN and CDR2 SYGVQD come from the germline V gene (reference sequence).

The chain joins TRBV5-1 to TRBJ1-3, with 9 bases matching TRBD1. Germline V gene sequence: CDR1 SGHRS, CDR2 YFSETQ. The CDR3 is 16 amino acids. Trimming cost V 1 base and J 5 bases; bases outside gene matches: 7. The CDR3 loop reads CASSLSGQGYRNTIYF. CDR3 sequence (DNA): TGCGCCAGCAGCTTGTCGGGACAGGGTTACAGAAACACCATATATTTT.

V and J are TRBV4-2 and TRBJ1-6, with a tentative D call TRBD1 (5 bases). The CDR3 spans 18 residues. Germline V gene lookup returns CDR1 LGHNA and CDR2 YNFKEQ. V was shortened by 0 bases and J by 0 bases, with 12 bases between the two germline ends. CDR3 residues: CASSQDRRGSSYNSPLHF. CDR3 DNA sequence: TGTGCCAGCAGCCAAGATCGGAGGGGTAGCTCCTATAATTCACCCCTCCACTTT.